This TCR beta chain was recovered during a study of shared clonotypes between healthy human individuals. Positively selected for CCR7, the CD45RO-negative cells used as naive CD8 cells excluded terminally differentiated effector memory CD45RA+ cells. A remark on this clone: The antigen is not known.

Measured with immunoSEQ multiplex PCR; TCRdb has only the in-frame clones, and not every one. The sample gives 1.5 million to 2.5 million clones, about 95% of which show up once; 1% to 1.5% is in the top ten. Study-level findings and limits: The study generally estimated greater richness for naive than memory subsets.

The sequence was collected from a man between 18 and 35 years old in good health. Sequencing input: naive CD8+ T cells sorted from blood.

CDR3 DNA sequence: TGTGCCAGCAGTTTTATTGTTGGGTGGAGTCAGCCCCAGCATTTT. It encodes CASSFIVGWSQPQHF. V is TRBV28 and J is TRBJ1-5; no reliable D call. Between the trimmed V and J ends, which lost 3 bases and 6 bases, there was a span of 15 bases. Germline loops: CDR1 MDHEN, CDR2 SYDVKM. The CDR3 loop spans 15 amino acids.